This TCR beta chain was sequenced during a study of T cells in narcolepsy (dated by TCRdb to the late 2010s). In the study overall: Healthy control donors were enrolled in the study alongside patients who had narcolepsy type 1 or type 2 (NT1, NT2). The study used TCR Vbeta sequencing to track clonotypes in blood and CSF while looking for autoreactive T cells in narcolepsy patients that target self-antigens of hypocretin neurons (hypocretin, TRIB2). Overall results and qualifications from the work: Autoreactive clonotypes were reported to be detected serially in the blood of the same patients and of different patients, but not in the blood of healthy controls. Certain blood memory CD4+ repertoires from patients and controls had no sequences that matched autoreactive T cell clones. Patients and controls had comparable numbers of sequenced blood memory CD4+ clonotypes, averaging about 39,494 and 33,354, respectively. HCRT-specific and TRIB2-specific autoreactive clonotypes were highlighted in plots that compared CD4+ T cell clonotypes in CSF versus blood from the same patient.

The CDR3 starts with the cysteine, ends with the phenylalanine, and has 12 residues. The read is trimmed to its CDR3 DNA, 36 bases read in frame from base 1. Trimming costs V 0 bases and J 13 bases, and their ends lie 13 bases apart. From a lookup of the germline V gene, CDR1 and CDR2 are SQVTM and ANQGSEA. The library was made by the immunoSEQ multiplex PCR assay. The immuneACCESS repertoire file appears here via TCRdb, limited to in-frame rearrangements. These files lack a portion of the clones; in checked studies, under half of the deficit traces to unresolved V genes, and the cause of the others is not known. Here the sample has around 30,000 clones; around 83% occur a single time. Around 0.9% of the sample is taken by the ten largest. Points on this clone: There is no known antigen for this receptor. No much larger clonotype is one base removed from it; base qualities were not supplied.

For TCR Vbeta sequencing, memory CD4+ T cells were sorted ex vivo from the peripheral blood of both healthy controls and narcolepsy patients. The chain is made from TRBV29-1 and TRBJ2-1; the D gene cannot be named for sure. The sequenced sample consisted of CD45RA- memory CD4+ T cells from PBMCs. The cell subset or site label, as the study defines it: memory T cells sorted ex vivo from peripheral blood. The sequence was obtained from a human donor with narcolepsy. The DNA sequence is TGCAGCGTTGAAGATCAGTCGCAGATACAGTTCTTC. This gives the protein CSVEDQSQIQFF.